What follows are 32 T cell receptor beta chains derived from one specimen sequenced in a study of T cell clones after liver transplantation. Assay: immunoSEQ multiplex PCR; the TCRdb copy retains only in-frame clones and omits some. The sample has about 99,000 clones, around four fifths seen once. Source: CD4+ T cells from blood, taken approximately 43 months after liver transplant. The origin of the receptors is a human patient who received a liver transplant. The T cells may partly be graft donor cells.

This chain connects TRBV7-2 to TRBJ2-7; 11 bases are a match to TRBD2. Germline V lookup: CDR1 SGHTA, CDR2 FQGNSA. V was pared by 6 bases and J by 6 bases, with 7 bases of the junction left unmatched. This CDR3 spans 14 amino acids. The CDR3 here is CASRPGTSGGEQYF. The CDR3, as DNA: TGTGCCAGCAGACCCGGGACTAGCGGCGGCGAGCAGTACTTC.

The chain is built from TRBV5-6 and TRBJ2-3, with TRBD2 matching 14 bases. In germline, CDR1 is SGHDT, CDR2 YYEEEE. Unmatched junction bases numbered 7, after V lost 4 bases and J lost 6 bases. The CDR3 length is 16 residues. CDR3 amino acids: CASSGAGLAGADTQYF. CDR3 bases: TGTGCCAGCAGCGGAGCGGGACTAGCGGGGGCCGATACGCAGTATTTT.

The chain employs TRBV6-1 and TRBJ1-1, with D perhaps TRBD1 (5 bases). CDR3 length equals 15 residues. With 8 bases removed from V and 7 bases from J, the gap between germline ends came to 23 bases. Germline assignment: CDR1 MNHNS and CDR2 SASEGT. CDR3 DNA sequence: TGTGCCAGCTTCAAGGGCCTGGGGCAATGGGTTGAAGCTTTCTTT. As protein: CASFKGLGQWVEAFF.

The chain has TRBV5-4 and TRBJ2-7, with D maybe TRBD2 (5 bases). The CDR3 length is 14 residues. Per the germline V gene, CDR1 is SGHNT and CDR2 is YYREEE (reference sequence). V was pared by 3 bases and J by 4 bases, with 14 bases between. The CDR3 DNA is TGTGCCAGCAGCTCCCGGGGAATGCGGTACGAGCAGTACTTC. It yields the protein CASSSRGMRYEQYF.

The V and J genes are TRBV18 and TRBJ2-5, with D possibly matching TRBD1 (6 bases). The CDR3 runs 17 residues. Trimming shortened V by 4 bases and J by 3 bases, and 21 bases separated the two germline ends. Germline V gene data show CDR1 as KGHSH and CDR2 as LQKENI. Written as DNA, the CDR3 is TGTGCCAGCTCACGGGCCAGGGTTGGTGGGGGCGAAGAGACCCAGTACTTC. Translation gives CASSRARVGGGEETQYF.

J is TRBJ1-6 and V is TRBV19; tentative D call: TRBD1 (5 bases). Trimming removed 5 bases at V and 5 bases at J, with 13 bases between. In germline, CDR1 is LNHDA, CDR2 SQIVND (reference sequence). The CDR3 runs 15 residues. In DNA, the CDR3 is TGTGCCAGTAGTGTGGGACCTTCCCATAATTCACCCCTCCACTTT. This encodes CASSVGPSHNSPLHF.

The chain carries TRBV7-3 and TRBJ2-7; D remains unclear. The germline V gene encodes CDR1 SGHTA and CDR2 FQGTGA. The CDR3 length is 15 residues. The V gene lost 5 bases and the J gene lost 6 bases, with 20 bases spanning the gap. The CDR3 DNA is TGTGCCAGCAGCATGTTGCCACAGCCTCAAATCGAGCAGTACTTC. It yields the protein CASSMLPQPQIEQYF. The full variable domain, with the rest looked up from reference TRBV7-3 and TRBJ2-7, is GAGVSQTPSNKVTEKGKYVELRCDPISGHTALYWYRQSLGQGPEFLIYFQGTGAADDSGLPNDRFFAVRPEGSVSTLKIQRTERGDSAVYLCASSMLPQPQIEQYFGPGTRLTVT.

The CDR3 reads CASSLVLGESRTEAFF. CDR3 DNA sequence: TGTGCCAGCAGCTTAGTGTTGGGGGAGTCGAGAACTGAAGCTTTCTTT. The rearrangement uses TRBV11-2 and TRBJ1-1; possibly TRBD1 for D (5 bases). Germline V gene sequence: CDR1 SGHAT, CDR2 FQNNGV. V was cut by 1 base and J by 5 bases, with 17 bases left in between. This CDR3 region has 16 residues.

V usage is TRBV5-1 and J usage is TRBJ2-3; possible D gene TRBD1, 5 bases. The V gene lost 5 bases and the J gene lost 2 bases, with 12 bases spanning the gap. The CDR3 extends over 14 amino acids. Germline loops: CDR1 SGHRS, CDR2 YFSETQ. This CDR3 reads CASRTRDNTDTQYF. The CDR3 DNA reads TGCGCCAGCAGGACCAGGGATAACACAGATACGCAGTATTTT.

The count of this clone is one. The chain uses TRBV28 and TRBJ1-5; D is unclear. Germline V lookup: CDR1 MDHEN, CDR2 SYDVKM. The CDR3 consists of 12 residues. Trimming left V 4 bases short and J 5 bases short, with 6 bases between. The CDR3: CASSSSHQPQHF. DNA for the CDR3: TGTGCCAGCAGTTCCTCACATCAGCCCCAGCATTTT.

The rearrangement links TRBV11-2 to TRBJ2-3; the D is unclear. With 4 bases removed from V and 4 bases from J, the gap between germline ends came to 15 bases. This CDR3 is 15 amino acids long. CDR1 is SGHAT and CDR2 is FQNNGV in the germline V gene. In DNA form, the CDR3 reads TGTGCCAGCAGCTCCCCGGGTTCGTATTCAGATACGCAGTATTTT. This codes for CASSSPGSYSDTQYF.

The CDR3 nucleotides are TGCGCCAGCAGCCTCAGCTCTGGGGCCAACGTCCTGACTTTC. Amino acids: CASSLSSGANVLTF. The rearrangement links TRBV5-1 to TRBJ2-6; D is unclear. The germline V gene has CDR1 SGHRS and CDR2 YFSETQ. Trimming pared 4 bases from V and 0 bases from J, leaving 5 bases between. The CDR3 is made up of 14 amino acids.

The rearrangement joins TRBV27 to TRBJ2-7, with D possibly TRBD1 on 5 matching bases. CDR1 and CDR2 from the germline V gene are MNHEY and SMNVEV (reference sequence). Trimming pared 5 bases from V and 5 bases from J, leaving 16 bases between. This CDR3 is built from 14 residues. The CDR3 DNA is TGTGCCAGCAGTAAACAGGTTGCAGCCGACGAGCAGTACTTC. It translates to CASSKQVAADEQYF.

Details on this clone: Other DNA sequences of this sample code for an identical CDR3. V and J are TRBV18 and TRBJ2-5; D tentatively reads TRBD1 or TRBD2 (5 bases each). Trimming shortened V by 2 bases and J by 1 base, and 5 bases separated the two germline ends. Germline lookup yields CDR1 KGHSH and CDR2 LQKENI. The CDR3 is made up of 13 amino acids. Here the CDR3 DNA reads TGTGCCAGCTCACCAGGGACCCAAGAGACCCAGTACTTC. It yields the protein CASSPGTQETQYF. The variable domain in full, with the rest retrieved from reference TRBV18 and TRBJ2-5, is NAGVMQNPRHLVRRRGQEARLRCSPMKGHSHVYWYRQLPEEGLKFMVYLQKENIIDESGMPKERFSAEFPKEGPSILRIQQVVRGDSAAYFCASSPGTQETQYFGPGTRLLVL.

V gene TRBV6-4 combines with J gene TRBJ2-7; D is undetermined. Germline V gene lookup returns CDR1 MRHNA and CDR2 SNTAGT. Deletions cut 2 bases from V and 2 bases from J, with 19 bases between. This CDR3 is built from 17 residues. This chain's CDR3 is CASSDVERNSLPYEQYF. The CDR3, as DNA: TGTGCCAGCAGTGACGTGGAACGAAACAGCCTACCCTACGAGCAGTACTTC.

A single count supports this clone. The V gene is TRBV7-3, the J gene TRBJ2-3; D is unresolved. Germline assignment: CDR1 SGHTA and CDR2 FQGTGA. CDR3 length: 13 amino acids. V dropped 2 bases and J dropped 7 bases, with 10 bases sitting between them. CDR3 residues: CASSLGALNTQYF. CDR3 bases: TGTGCCAGCAGCTTAGGAGCTTTGAATACGCAGTATTTT.

The CDR3 protein is CASSAKSNYGYTF. The DNA of the CDR3 is TGTGCCAGCAGTGCGAAATCTAACTATGGCTACACCTTC. This chain links TRBV6-1 with TRBJ1-2; D is unresolved. V lost 4 bases and J 0 bases, leaving 6 bases between the germline ends. Germline lookup yields CDR1 MNHNS and CDR2 SASEGT. This CDR3 is 13 amino acids long.

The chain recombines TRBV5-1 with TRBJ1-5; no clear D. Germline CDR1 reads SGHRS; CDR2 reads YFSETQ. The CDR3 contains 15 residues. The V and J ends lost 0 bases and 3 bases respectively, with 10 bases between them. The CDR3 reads CASSLDGALNQPQHF. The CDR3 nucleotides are TGCGCCAGCAGCTTGGACGGAGCCCTCAATCAGCCCCAGCATTTT.

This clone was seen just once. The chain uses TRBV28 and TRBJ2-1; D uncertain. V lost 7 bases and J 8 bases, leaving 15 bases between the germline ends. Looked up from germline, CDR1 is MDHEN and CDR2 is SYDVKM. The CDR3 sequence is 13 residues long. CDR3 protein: CASTRGGSHEQFF. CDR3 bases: TGTGCCAGCACCCGAGGTGGCAGCCATGAGCAGTTCTTC.

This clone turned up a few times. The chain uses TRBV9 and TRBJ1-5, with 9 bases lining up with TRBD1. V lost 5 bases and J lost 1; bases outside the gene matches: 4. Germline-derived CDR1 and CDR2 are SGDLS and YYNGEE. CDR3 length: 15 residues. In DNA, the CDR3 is TGTGCCAGCAGTACAGGGGGCGCGAGCAATCAGCCCCAGCATTTT. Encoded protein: CASSTGGASNQPQHF. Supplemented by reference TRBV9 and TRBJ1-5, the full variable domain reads DSGVTQTPKHLITATGQRVTLRCSPRSGDLSVYWYQQSLDQGLQFLIQYYNGEERAKGNILERFSAQQFPDLHSELNLSSLELGDSALYFCASSTGGASNQPQHFGDGTRLSIL.

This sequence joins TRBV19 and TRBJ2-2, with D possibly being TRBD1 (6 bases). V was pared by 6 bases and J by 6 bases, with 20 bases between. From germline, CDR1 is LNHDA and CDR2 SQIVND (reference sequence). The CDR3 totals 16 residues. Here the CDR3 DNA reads TGTGCCAGTAGGGACGAACTAACCGGGACACCCGGGGAGCTGTTTTTT. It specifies CASRDELTGTPGELFF.

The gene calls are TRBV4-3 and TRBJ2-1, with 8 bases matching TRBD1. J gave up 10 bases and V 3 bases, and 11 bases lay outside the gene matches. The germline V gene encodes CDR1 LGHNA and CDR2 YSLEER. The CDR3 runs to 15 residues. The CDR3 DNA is TGCGCCAGCAGCCATTCCGGGACAGGCGGTCCCGAGCAGTTCTTC. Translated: CASSHSGTGGPEQFF.

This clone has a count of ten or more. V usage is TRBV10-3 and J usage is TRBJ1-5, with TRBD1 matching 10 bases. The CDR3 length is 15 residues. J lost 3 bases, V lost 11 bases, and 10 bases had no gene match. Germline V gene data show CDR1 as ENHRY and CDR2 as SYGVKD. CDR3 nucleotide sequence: TGTGCCGCACAGCCGGGACAGGGGAACAATCAGCCCCAGCATTTT. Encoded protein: CAAQPGQGNNQPQHF.

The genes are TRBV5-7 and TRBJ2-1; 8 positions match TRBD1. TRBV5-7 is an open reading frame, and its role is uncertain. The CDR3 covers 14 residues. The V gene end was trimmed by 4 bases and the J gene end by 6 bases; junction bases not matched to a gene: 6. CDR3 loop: CASSSNRGSNEQFF. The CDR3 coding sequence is TGTGCCAGCAGCAGTAACAGGGGGAGCAATGAGCAGTTCTTC.

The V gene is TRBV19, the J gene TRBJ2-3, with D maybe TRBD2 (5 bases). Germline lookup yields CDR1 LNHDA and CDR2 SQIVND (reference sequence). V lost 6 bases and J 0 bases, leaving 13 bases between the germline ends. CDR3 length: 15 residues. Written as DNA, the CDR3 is TGTGCCAGTAGCCTAACTAGGCGAAGCACAGATACGCAGTATTTT. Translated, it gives CASSLTRRSTDTQYF.

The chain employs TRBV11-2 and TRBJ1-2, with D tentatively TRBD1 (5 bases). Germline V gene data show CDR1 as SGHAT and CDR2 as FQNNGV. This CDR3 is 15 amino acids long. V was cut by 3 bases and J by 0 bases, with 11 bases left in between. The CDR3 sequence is CASSLGQRANYGYTF. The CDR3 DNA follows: TGTGCCAGCAGCTTGGGGCAGAGAGCTAACTATGGCTACACCTTC.

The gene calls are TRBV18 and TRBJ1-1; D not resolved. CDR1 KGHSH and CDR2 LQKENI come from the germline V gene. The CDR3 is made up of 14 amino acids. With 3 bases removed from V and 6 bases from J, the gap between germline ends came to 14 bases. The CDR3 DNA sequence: TGTGCCAGCTCACCCATGGTCGAGAGGGCTGAAGCTTTCTTT. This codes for CASSPMVERAEAFF.

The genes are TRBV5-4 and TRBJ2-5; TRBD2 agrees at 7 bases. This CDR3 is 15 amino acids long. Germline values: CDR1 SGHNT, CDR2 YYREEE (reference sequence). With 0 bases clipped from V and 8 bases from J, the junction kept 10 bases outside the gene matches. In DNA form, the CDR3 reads TGTGCCAGCAGCTTGGAGGGGTCGGCGGGAGCTACCCAGTACTTC. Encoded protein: CASSLEGSAGATQYF. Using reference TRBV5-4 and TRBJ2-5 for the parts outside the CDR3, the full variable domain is ETGVTQSPTHLIKTRGQQVTLRCSSQSGHNTVSWYQQALGQGPQFIFQYYREEENGRGNFPPRFSGLQFPNYSSELNVNALELDDSALYLCASSLEGSAGATQYFGPGTRLLVL.

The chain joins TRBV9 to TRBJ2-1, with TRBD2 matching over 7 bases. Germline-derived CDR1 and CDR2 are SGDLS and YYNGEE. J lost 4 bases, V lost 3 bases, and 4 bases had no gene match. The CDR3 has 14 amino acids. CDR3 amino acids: CASSASSGYNEQFF. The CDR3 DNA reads TGTGCCAGCAGCGCTTCTAGCGGTTACAATGAGCAGTTCTTC.

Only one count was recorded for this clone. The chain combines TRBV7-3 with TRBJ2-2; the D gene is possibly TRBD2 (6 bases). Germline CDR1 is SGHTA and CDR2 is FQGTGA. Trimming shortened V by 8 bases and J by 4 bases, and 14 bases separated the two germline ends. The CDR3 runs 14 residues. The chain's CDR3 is CASGPRGITGELFF. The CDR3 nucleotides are TGTGCCAGCGGCCCTCGCGGGATCACCGGGGAGCTGTTTTTT.

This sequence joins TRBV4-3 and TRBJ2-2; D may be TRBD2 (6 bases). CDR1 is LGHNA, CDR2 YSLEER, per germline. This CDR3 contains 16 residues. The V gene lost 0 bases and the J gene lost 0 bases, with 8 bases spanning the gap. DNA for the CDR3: TGCGCCAGCAGCCAAGATTGGGGGGCGAACACCGGGGAGCTGTTTTTT. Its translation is CASSQDWGANTGELFF.

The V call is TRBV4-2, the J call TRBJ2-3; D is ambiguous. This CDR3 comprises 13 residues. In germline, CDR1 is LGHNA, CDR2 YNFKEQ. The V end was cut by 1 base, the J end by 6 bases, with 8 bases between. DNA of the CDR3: TGTGCCAGCAGCCAAGGACTGGCCGATACGCAGTATTTT. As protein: CASSQGLADTQYF.